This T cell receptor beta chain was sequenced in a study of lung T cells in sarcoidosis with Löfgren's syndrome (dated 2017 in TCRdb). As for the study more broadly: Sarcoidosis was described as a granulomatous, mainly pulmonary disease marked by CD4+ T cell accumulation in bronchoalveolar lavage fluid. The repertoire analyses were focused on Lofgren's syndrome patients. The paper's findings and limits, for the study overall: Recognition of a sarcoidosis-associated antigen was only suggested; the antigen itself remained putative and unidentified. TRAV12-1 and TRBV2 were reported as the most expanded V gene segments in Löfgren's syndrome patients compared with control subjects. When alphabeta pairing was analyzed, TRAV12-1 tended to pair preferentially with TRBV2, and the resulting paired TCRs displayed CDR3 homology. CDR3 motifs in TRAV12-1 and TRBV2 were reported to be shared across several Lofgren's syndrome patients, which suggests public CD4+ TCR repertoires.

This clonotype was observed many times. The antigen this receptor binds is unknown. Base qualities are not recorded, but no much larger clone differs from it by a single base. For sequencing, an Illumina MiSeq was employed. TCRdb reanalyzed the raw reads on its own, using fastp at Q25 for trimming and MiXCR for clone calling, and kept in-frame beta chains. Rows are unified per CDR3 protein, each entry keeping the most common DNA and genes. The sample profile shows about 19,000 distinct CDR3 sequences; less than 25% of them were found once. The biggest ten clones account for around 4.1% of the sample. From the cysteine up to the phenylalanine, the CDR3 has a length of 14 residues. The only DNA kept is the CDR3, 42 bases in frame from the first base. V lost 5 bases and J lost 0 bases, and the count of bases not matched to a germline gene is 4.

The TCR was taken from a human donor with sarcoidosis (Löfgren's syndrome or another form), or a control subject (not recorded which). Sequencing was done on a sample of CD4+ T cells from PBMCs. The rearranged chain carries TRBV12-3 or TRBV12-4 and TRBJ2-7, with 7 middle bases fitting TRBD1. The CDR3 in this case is CASSQRQGSYEQYF. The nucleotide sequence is TGTGCCAGCAGTCAAAGACAGGGCTCCTACGAGCAGTACTTC.